The TCR beta chain under discussion was sequenced for a study of neurological immune-mediated disorders. Findings of the study overall: Sharing of CDR3 amino acid sequences among expanded clones across subjects was absent, suggesting private repertoires in all groups.

MiXCR, run by TCRdb on the 5' RACE reads, gives a single entry per CDR3 protein. The sample yields more than 15,000 distinct CDR3 sequences, 13% to 15% seen once. Fewer than 1.2 million sorted CD4+ or CD8+ T cells made each library. J gave up 6 bases and V 7 bases, and 10 bases lay outside the gene matches. The germline CDR1 and CDR2 sequences are SNHLY and FYNNEI. The CDR3 loop spans 14 amino acids. In its sample, this clonotype is medium-sized. Its specificity is unknown. The clonotype was recovered from a woman aged 55 to 70 with HTLV-1-associated myelopathy (HAM/TSP). The J gene is TRBJ2-7, the V gene TRBV2; 9 nucleotides align to TRBD2. Sequencing input: CD4+ T cells from blood. The CDR3 nucleotides read TGTGCCAGCATGGGGGGCGGGAGGGCCGGCGAGCAGTACTTC. This encodes CASMGGGRAGEQYF.